Described below is a single T cell receptor beta chain sequence and its context. Its antigen is unknown. The data derive from a study of PD-1 blockade in mismatch repair-deficient tumors. Study details: Patients had approximately 13 mismatch repair-deficient cancer types, all previously treated and progressing. Study-level points and caveats: Rapid post-treatment expansion, then contraction, generally preceding radiologic response, marked tumor-resident clones.

J lost 5 bases, V lost 9 bases, and 19 bases had no gene match. The CDR3 is made up of 17 amino acids. The V gene's germline CDR1 is SNHLY and CDR2 FYNNEI. Data came from immunoSEQ multiplex PCR; TCRdb stores just in-frame clones and leaves some out. Of tens of thousands of clones in the sample, over 70% were seen once. This clonotype was sampled from an adult with mismatch repair-deficient cancer. The sequencing here drew on peripheral blood, taken 12 weeks after starting pembrolizumab. This rearrangement joins TRBV2 to TRBJ2-3, with 8 bases identical to TRBD2. The CDR3, as DNA: TGTGCCAGAGGGACTAGTTGGGGAGATTTGGCCTTAGATACGCAGTATTTT. Its protein is CARGTSWGDLALDTQYF.